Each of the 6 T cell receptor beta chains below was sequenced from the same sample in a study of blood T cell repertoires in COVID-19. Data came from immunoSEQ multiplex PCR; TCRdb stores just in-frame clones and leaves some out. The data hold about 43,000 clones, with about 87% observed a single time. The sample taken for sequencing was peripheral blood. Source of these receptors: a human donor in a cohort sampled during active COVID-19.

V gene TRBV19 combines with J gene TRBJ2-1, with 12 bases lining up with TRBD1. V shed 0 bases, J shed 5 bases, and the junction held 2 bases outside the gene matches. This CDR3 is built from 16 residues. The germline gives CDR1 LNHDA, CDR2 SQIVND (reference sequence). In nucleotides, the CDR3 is TGTGCCAGTAGTATAGAGGGACAGGGGGCTCACAATGAGCAGTTCTTC. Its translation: CASSIEGQGAHNEQFF.

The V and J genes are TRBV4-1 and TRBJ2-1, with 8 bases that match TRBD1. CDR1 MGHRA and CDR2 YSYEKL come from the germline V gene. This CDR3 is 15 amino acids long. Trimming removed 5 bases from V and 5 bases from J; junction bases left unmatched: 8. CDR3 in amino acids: CASSFQPTGDNEQFF. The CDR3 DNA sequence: TGCGCCAGCAGCTTCCAACCGACAGGGGACAATGAGCAGTTCTTC.

The CDR3 bases are TGTGCCAGCAGCGCTAGACAGGGCGTGAAGACCCAGTACTTC. Its translation is CASSARQGVKTQYF. The chain carries TRBV7-2 and TRBJ2-5, with TRBD1 matching over 7 bases. After removal of 5 bases from V and 6 bases from J, the junction contained 9 bases not matched to a gene. From germline, CDR1 is SGHTA and CDR2 FQGNSA. This CDR3 is built from 14 residues. The complete variable domain, with remaining parts taken from reference TRBV7-2 and TRBJ2-5, reads GAGVSQSPSNKVTEKGKDVELRCDPISGHTALYWYRQSLGQGLEFLIYFQGNSAPDKSGLPSDRFSAERTGGSVSTLTIQRTQQEDSAVYLCASSARQGVKTQYFGPGTRLLVL.

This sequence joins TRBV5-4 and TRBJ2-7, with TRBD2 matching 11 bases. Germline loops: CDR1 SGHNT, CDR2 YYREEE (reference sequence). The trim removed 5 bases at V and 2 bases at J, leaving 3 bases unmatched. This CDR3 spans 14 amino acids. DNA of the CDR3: TGTGCCAGCAGGTTAGCGGGAGGGCCCTACGAGCAGTACTTC. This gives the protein CASRLAGGPYEQYF.

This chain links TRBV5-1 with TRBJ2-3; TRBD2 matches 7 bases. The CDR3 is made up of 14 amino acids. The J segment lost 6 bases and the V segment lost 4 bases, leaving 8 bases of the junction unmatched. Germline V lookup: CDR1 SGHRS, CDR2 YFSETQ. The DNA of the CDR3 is TGCGCCAGCAGCAGCGGGACTCCTTCCGATACGCAGTATTTT. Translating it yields CASSSGTPSDTQYF. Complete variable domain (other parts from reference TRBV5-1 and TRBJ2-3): KAGVTQTPRYLIKTRGQQVTLSCSPISGHRSVSWYQQTPGQGLQFLFEYFSETQRNKGNFPGRFSGRQFSNSRSEMNVSTLELGDSALYLCASSSGTPSDTQYFGPGTRLTVL.

CDR3 in DNA: TGCGCCAGCAGTGAGTCTGGCCTCCTAGGGGGCTACGAGCAGTACTTC. Its translation: CASSESGLLGGYEQYF. This chain connects TRBV10-2 to TRBJ2-7; D possibly corresponds to TRBD1 (6 bases). The CDR3 is 16 amino acids. The V and J ends lost 0 bases and 3 bases respectively, with 15 bases between them. The germline V gene has CDR1 WSHSY and CDR2 SAAADI.